Given below is one T cell receptor beta chain in context. In the original workflow: Amplification from reference gene primers served as the basis for estimated nucleated cell counts. The table came from immunoSEQ multiplex PCR; TCRdb's copy has only in-frame clones and leaves some out. V and J calls and clone size follow that table, whereas D and trimming were derived from the DNA. The sample holds 240,000 or so clones, around nine tenths seen once. This entry belongs to a study of blood T cell repertoires in COVID-19. The wider study: Donors in the United States, Italy and Spain gave samples during acute or convalescent COVID-19. The cDNA or gDNA used as material had been derived from T cells, B-cell-depleted T cells, or PBMCs.

The sample taken for sequencing was peripheral blood. This TCR derives from a woman in her thirties or forties who had recovered from COVID-19.

The CDR3 region has the DNA TGTGCCAGCAGCTTAGATGCGGGCACTGAAGCTTTCTTT. Its protein product is CASSLDAGTEAFF. The chain carries TRBV11-2 and TRBJ1-1; D unresolved. This CDR3 is built from 13 residues. Trimming took off 0 bases at V and 4 bases at J, with 6 bases between the two ends. Germline CDR1 SGHAT, CDR2 FQNNGV. Full variable domain (missing parts from reference TRBV11-2 and TRBJ1-1): EAGVAQSPRYKIIEKRQSVAFWCNPISGHATLYWYQQILGQGPKLLIQFQNNGVVDDSQLPKDRFSAERLKGVDSTLKIQPAKLEDSAVYLCASSLDAGTEAFFGQGTRLTVV.